One T cell receptor (beta chain) is described in this entry. What it recognizes is unknown. This record belongs to a study of radiation and T cells in renal cell carcinoma. Broader study findings: Top tumor clonotypes rose in blood 2 weeks post-radiation, then contracted.

Time point indicated: blood 4 weeks post-SBRT, at nephrectomy. Treatment meaning: 15 Gy SBRT to primary tumor, nephrectomy 4 weeks later. Nephrectomy followed 15 Gy stereotactic body radiation by 4 weeks. Blood was sampled at baseline, 2 weeks and 4 weeks after SBRT. The patient's renal cell carcinoma had clear cell pathology. The CDR3 has 14 residues. Germline V gene data show CDR1 as SNHLY and CDR2 as FYNNEI. J gave up 2 bases and V 4 bases, and 2 bases lay outside the gene matches. Data came from immunoSEQ multiplex PCR; TCRdb stores just in-frame clones and leaves some out. The data contain under 100,000 clones, 70% to 85% of them seen just once; the ten biggest clones take up 6.5% to 8%.

The chain has TRBV2 and TRBJ2-7; 10 bases match TRBD2. The sequencing used blood, collected from a patient whose treatment included radiotherapy and nephrectomy. This clonotype originated in a man in his 60s with renal cell carcinoma. The DNA of the CDR3 is TGTGCCAGCAGTGTACTAGCGGGACCCTACGAGCAGTACTTC. Translation: CASSVLAGPYEQYF.